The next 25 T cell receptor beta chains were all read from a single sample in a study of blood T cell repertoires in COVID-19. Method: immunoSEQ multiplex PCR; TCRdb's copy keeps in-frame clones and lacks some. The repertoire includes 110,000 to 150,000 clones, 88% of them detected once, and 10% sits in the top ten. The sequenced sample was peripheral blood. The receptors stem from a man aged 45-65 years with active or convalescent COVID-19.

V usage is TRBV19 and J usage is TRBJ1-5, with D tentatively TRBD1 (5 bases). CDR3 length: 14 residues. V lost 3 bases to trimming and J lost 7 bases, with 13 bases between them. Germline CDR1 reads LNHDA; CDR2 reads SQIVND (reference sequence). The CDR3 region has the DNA TGTGCCAGTAGTATTGGGGGGTCGGGGCAGCCCCAGCATTTT. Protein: CASSIGGSGQPQHF.

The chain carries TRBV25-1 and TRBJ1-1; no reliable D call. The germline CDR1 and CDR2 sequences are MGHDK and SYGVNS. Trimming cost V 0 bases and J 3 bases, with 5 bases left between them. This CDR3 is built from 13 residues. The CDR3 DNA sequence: TGTGCCAGCAGTGAATACCGGGACACTGAAGCTTTCTTT. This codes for CASSEYRDTEAFF. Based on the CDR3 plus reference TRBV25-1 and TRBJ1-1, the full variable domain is EADIYQTPRYLVIGTGKKITLECSQTMGHDKMYWYQQDPGMELHLIHYSYGVNSTEKGDLSSESTVSRIRTEHFPLTLESARPSHTSQYLCASSEYRDTEAFFGQGTRLTVV.

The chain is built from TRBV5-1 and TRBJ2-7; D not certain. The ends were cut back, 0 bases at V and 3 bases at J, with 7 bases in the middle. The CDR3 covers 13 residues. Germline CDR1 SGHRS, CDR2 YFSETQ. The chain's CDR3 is CASSLDAYYEQYF. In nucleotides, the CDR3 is TGCGCCAGCAGCTTGGACGCCTACTACGAGCAGTACTTC.

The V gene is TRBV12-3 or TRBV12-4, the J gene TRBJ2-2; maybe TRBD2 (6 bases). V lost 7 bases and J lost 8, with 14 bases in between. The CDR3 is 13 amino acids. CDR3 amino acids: CASTVTGGGELFF. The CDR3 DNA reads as TGTGCCAGCACCGTGACTGGAGGGGGGGAGCTGTTTTTT.

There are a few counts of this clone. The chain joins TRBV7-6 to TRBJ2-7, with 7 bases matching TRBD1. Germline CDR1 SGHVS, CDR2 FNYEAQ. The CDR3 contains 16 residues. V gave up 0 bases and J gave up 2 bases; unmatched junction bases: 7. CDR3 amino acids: CASSLASNRGPYEQYF. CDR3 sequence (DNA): TGTGCCAGCAGCTTAGCGTCGAACAGGGGTCCCTACGAGCAGTACTTC.

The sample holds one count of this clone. The DNA for the CDR3 is TGTGCCAGCAGTCAGGGGGGCACTAGCAATCAGCCCCAGCATTTT. Translating gives CASSQGGTSNQPQHF. V is TRBV7-9 and J is TRBJ1-5; the match to TRBD1 covers 7 bases. CDR1 SEHNR and CDR2 FQNEAQ come from the germline V gene (reference sequence). The CDR3 loop spans 15 amino acids. Germline trimming cut 6 bases from V and 0 bases from J; bases unmatched to any gene: 5.

The CDR3 nucleotides read TGTGCCAGCAGCCAGGGCCTAGCGGGTAATGAGCAGTTCTTC. This gives the protein CASSQGLAGNEQFF. V is TRBV5-6 and J is TRBJ2-1, with 8 bases fitting TRBD2. The CDR3 length is 14 residues. Germline V gene lookup returns CDR1 SGHDT and CDR2 YYEEEE. After removal of 4 bases from V and 7 bases from J, the junction contained 7 bases not matched to a gene.

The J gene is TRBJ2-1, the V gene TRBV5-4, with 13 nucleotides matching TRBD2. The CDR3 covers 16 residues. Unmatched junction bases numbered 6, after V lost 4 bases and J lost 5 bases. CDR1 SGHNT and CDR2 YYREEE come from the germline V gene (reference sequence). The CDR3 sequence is CASSLPGTSGNNEQFF. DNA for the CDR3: TGTGCCAGCAGCCTCCCCGGGACTAGCGGGAACAATGAGCAGTTCTTC.

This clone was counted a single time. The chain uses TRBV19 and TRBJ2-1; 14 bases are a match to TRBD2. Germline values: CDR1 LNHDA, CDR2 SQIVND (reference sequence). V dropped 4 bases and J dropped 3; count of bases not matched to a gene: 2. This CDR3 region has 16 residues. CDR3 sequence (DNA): TGTGCCAGTAGTAGGGGACTAGCGGGAGACTACAATGAGCAGTTCTTC. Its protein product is CASSRGLAGDYNEQFF.

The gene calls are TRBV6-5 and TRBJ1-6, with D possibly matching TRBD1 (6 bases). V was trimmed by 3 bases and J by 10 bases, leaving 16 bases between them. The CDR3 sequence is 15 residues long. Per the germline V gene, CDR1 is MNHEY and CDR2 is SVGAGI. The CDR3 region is CASSYDRKGSSPLHF. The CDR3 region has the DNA TGTGCCAGCAGTTATGACAGGAAGGGTTCCTCACCCCTCCACTTT.

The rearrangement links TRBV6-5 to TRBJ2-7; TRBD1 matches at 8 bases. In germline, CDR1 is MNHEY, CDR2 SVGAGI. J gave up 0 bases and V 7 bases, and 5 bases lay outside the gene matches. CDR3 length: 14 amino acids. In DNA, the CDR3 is TGTGCCAGCACCGCGGACAGGGACTCCTACGAGCAGTACTTC. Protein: CASTADRDSYEQYF.

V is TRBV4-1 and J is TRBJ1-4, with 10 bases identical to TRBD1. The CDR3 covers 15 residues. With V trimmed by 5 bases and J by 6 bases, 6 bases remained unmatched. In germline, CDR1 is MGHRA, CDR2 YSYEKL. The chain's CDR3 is CASSTTGQGHEKLFF. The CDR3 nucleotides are TGCGCCAGCAGCACTACGGGACAGGGGCATGAAAAACTGTTTTTT.

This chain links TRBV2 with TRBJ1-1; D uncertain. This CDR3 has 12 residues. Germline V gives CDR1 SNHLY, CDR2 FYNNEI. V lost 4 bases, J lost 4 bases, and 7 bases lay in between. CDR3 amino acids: CASSGGRTEAFF. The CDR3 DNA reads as TGTGCCAGCAGTGGCGGGCGCACTGAAGCTTTCTTT.

CDR3 region: CASTSSYEQYF. The CDR3 nucleotides are TGTGCCAGTACTAGTTCCTACGAGCAGTACTTC. The V gene is TRBV28, the J gene TRBJ2-7; tentatively, D is TRBD2 (5 bases). The germline V and J ends were trimmed by 9 bases and 1 base, with 7 bases remaining between them. Germline V CDR1 and CDR2: MDHEN, SYDVKM. The CDR3 length is 11 residues.

The CDR3 protein is CATSRVGPWGPETQYF. DNA for the CDR3: TGTGCCACCAGCAGAGTAGGACCCTGGGGCCCAGAGACCCAGTACTTC. The chain recombines TRBV15 with TRBJ2-5; D is perhaps TRBD1 (5 bases). The CDR3 sequence is 16 residues long. Germline-derived CDR1 and CDR2 are LNHNV and YYDKDF (reference sequence). The V end was cut by 1 base, the J end by 4 bases, with 16 bases between.

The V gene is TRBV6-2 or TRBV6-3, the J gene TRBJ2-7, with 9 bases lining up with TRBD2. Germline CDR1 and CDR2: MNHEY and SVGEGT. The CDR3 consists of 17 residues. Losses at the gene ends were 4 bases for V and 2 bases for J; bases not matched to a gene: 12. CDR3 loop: CASSSGAGGAPPYEQYF. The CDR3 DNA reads TGTGCCAGCAGTTCCGGAGCGGGAGGCGCCCCTCCCTACGAGCAGTACTTC.

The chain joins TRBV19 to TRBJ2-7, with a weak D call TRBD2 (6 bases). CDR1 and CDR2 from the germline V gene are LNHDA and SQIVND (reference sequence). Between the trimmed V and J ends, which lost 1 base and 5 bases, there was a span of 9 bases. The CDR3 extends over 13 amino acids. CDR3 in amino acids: CASSIGGGDEQYF. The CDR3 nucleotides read TGTGCCAGTAGTATAGGAGGAGGGGACGAGCAGTACTTC.

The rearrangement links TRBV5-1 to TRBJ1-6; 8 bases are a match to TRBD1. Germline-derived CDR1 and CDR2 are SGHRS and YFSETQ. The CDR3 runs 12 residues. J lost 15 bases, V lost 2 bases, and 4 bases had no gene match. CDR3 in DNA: TGCGCCAGCAGCTTACAGGGGGACTTCCTCCACTTT. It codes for CASSLQGDFLHF.

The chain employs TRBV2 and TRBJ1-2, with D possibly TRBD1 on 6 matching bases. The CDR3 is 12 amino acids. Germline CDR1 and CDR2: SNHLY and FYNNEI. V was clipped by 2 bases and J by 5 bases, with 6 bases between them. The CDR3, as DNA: TGTGCCAGCAGTGAAAGGGGGTATGGCTACACCTTC. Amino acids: CASSERGYGYTF. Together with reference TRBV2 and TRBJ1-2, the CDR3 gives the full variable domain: EPEVTQTPSHQVTQMGQEVILRCVPISNHLYFYWYRQILGQKVEFLVSFYNNEISEKSEIFDDQFSVERPDGSNFTLKIRSTKLEDSAMYFCASSERGYGYTFGSGTRLTVV.

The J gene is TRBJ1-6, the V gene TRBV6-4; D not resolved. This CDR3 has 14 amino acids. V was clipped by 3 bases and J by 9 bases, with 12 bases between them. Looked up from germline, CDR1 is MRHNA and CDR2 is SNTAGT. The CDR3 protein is CASSEGGSGSPLHF. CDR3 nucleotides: TGTGCCAGCAGTGAGGGAGGGAGTGGTTCACCCCTCCACTTT.

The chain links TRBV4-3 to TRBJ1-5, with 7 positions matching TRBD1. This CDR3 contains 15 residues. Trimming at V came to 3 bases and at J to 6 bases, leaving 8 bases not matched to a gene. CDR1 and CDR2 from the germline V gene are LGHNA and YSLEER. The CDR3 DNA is TGCGCCAGCAGCCAGGCTACAGGGGCTAGTCAGCCCCAGCATTTT. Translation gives CASSQATGASQPQHF.

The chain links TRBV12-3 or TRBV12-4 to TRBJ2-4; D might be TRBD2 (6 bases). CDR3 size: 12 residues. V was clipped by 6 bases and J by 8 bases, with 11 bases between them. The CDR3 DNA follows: TGTGCCAGCAGCCCAGGAGGGGACATTCAGTACTTC. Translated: CASSPGGDIQYF.

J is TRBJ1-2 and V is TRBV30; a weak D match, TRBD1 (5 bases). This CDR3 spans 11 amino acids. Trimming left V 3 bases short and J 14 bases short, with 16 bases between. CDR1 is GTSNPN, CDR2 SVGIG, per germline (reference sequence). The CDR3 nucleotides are TGTGCCTGGAGGGGGCAGGGAGGGTTGACCTTC. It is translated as CAWRGQGGLTF.

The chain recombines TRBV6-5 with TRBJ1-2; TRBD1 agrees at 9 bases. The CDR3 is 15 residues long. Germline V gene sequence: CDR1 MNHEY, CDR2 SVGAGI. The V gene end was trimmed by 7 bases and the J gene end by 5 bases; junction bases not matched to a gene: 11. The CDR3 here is CASTRSGTGNYGYTF. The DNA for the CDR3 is TGTGCCAGCACTCGCTCCGGGACAGGGAATTATGGCTACACCTTC.

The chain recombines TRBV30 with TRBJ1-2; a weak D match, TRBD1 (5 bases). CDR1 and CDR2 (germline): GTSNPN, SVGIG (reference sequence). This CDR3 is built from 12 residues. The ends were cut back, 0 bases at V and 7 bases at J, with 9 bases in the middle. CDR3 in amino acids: CAWSVGGRGYTF. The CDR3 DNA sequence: TGTGCCTGGAGTGTGGGGGGACGTGGCTACACCTTC.